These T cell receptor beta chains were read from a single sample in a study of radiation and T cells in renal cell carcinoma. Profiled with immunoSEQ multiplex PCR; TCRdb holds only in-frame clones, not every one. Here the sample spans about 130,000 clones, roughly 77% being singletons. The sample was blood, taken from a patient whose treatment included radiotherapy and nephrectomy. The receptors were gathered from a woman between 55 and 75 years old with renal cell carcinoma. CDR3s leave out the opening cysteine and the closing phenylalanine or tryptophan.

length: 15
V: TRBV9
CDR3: ASSVGGGLIEYNEQF

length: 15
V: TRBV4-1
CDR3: ASSQGASGLGSYEQY

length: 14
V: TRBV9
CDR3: ASSVDLIGGDYGYT

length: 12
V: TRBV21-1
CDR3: ASSKVLRPTEAF

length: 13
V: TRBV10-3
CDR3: AITSDRAGNTEAF

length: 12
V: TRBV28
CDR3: ASSSPGQNYGYT

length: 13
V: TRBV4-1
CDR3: ASSQDPYSTYEQY

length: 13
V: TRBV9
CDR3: ASSPRASPTYEQY

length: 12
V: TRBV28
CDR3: ASTKIGVNYGYT

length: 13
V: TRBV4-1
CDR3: ATPGRDSGANVLT

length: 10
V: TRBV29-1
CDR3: SVEGGSYGYT

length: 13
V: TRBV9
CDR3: ASSVAGRSDQPQH

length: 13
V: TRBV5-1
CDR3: ASSLDRPNTGELF

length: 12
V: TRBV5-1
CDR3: ASSLDGGDYEQY

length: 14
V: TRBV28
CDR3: ASSLPAPRTNYEQY

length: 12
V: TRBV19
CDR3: ASSIDARKETQY

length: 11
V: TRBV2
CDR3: ASSGQLGTEAF

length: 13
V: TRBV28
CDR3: ASSRPTGGHYGYT

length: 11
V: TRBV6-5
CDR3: ASSYGVNYGYT

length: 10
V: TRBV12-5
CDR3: ASGPGTPEQF

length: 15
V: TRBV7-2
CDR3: ASSFPADLPNTGELF

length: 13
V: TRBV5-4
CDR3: ASSPEPLVNTEAF

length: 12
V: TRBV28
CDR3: ASTRPGYNSPLH

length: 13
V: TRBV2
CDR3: ASKRDRGQNTEAF

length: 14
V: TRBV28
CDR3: ASSSPSSSGANVLT

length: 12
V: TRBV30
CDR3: AWSVTVSNQPQH

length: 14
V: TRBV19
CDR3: ASQPDRASSDRELF

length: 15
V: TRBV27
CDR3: ASSLGGRRSGANVLT

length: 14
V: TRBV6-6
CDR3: ASSVETGGSNQPQH

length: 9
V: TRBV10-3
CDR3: AISTTYEQY

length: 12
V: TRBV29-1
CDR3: SVLSRDMNTEAF

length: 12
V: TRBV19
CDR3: ASSINRDDREQY

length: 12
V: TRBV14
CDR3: ASSRQLSGNTIY

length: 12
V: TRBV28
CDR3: ASRTTVAVTEAF

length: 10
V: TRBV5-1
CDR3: ASSSGQGSSY

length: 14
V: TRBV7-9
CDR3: ASSISVGAGNQPQH

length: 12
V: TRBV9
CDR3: ASSFGQGAHEQY

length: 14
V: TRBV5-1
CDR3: ASSLGRSLANYGYT

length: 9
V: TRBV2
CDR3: ASGRGNGYT

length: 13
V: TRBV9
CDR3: ASSAFGASGNTIY